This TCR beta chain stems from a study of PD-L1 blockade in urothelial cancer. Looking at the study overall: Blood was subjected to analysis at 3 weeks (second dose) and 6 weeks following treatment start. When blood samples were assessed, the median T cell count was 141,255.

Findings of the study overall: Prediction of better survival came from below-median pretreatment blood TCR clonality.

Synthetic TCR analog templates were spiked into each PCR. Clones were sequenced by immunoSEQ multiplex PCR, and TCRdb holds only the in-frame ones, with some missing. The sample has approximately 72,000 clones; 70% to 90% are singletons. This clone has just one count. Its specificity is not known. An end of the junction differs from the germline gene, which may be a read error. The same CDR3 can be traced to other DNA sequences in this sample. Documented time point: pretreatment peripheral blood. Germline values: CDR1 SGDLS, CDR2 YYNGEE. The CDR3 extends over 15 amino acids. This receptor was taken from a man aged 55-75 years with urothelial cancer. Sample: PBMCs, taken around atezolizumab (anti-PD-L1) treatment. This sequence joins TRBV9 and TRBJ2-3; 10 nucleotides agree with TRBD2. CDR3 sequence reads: CASSETSGATDTQYF. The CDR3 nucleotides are TGTGCCAGCAGCGAAACTAGCGGGGCAACAGATACACAGTATTTT.